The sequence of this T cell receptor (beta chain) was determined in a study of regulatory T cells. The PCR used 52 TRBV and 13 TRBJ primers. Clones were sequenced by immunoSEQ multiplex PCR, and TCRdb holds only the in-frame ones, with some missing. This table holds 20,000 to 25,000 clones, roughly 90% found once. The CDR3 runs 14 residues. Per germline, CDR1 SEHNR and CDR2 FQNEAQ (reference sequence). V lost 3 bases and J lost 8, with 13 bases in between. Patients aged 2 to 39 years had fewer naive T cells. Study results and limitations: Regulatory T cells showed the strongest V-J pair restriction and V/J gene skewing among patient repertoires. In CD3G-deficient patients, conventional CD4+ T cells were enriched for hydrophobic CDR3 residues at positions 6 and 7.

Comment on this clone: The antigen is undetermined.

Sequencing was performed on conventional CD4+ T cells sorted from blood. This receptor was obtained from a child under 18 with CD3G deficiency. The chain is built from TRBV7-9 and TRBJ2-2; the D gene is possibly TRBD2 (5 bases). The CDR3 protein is CASSLNSATGELFF. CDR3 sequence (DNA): TGTGCCAGCAGCTTGAATAGCGCGACAGGGGAGCTGTTTTTT.